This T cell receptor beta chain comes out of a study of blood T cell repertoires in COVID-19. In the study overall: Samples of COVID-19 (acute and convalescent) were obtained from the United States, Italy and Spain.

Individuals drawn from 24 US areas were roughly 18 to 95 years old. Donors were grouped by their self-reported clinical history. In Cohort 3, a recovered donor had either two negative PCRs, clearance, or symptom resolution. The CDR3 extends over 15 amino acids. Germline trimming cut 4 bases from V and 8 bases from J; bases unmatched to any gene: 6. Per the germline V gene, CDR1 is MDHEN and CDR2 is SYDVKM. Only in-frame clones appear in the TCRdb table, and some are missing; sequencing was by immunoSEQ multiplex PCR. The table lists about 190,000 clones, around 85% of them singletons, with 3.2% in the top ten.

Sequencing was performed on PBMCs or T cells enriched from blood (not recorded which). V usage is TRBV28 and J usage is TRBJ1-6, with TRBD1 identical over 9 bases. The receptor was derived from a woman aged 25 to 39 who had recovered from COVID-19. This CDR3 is CASSSPGQGYSPLHF. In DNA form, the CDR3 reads TGTGCCAGCAGTTCCCCGGGACAGGGCTATTCACCCCTCCACTTT.